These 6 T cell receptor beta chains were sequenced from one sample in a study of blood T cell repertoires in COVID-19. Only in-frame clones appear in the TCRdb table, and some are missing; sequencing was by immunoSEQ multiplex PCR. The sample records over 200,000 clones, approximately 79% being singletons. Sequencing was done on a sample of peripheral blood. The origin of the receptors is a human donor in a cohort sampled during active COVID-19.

The CDR3: CASSVAGQGGTYNEQFF. DNA for the CDR3: TGTGCCAGCAGCGTAGCTGGGCAGGGCGGTACCTACAATGAGCAGTTCTTC. The gene calls are TRBV9 and TRBJ2-1, with a possible D match to TRBD1 (5 bases). V was pared by 0 bases and J by 2 bases, with 15 bases between. Germline assignment: CDR1 SGDLS and CDR2 YYNGEE. The CDR3 contains 17 residues.

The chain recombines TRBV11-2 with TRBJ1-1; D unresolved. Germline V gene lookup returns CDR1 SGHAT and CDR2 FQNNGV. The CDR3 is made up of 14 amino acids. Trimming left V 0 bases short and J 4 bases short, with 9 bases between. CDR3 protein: CASSLERLSTEAFF. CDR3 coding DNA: TGTGCCAGCAGCTTAGAGCGGTTGAGCACTGAAGCTTTCTTT.

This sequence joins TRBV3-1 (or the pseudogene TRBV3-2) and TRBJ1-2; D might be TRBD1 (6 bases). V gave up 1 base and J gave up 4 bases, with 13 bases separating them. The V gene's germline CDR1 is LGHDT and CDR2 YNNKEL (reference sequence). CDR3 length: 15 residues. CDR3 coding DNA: TGTGCCAGCAGCCAAGCCGGCAGGGGTGGCTATGGCTACACCTTC. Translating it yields CASSQAGRGGYGYTF.

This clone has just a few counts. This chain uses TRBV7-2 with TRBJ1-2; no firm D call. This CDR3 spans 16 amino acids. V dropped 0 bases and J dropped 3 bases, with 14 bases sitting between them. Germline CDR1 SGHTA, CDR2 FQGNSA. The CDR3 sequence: CASSLAQAGGYYGYTF. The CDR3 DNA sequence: TGTGCCAGCAGCTTAGCCCAGGCGGGAGGGTACTATGGCTACACCTTC.

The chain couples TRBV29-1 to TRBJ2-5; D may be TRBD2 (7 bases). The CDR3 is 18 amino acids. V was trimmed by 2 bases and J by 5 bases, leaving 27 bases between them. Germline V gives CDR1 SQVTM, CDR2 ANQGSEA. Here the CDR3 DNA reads TGCAGCGTTGAACCCAGGGGTCTAGCGGCCCCACGGGGGGAGACCCAGTACTTC. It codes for CSVEPRGLAAPRGETQYF.

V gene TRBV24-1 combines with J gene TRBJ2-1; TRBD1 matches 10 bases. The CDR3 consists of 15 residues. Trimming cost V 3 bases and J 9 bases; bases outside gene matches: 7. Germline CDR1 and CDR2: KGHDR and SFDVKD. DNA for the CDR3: TGTGCCACCAGTGATCCTAGACAGGGGGCGGGTGAGCAGTTCTTC. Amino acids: CATSDPRQGAGEQFF.